These T cell receptor beta chains were read from a single sample in a study of blood T cell repertoires in COVID-19. Clones were read by immunoSEQ multiplex PCR, and TCRdb kept only the in-frame ones, dropping some. The sample carries 240,000 or so clones, 82% recorded once. The sample taken for sequencing was peripheral blood. The source is a woman aged 18-35 years with acute or convalescent COVID-19. CDR3s include the opening cysteine and the closing phenylalanine or tryptophan. D genes are given only for firm matches. Size is stated for part of the rows, as once, few or many counts, or as a class when the clone is expanded.

length: 15; J: TRBJ1-3; D: -; size: -; V: TRBV19; CDR3: CASSPRARGENTIYF; DNA: TGTGCCAGTAGTCCCCGTGCCAGGGGAGAAAACACCATATATTTT
length: 14; J: TRBJ1-1; D: -; size: once; V: TRBV6-5; CDR3: CASSYGAMNTEAFF; DNA: TGTGCCAGCAGTTACGGGGCGATGAACACTGAAGCTTTCTTT
length: 13; J: TRBJ1-5; D: -; size: -; V: TRBV28; CDR3: CASSFIGGQPQHF; DNA: TGTGCCAGCAGTTTTATCGGCGGACAGCCCCAGCATTTT
length: 13; J: TRBJ2-7; D: TRBD1; size: -; V: TRBV28; CDR3: CASQDRAAYEQYF; DNA: TGTGCCAGTCAGGACAGGGCGGCCTACGAGCAGTACTTC
length: 15; J: TRBJ2-7; D: TRBD1; size: -; V: TRBV27; CDR3: CASSSIGTGGGEQYF; DNA: TGTGCCAGCAGTTCCATTGGGACAGGGGGCGGCGAGCAGTACTTC
length: 15; J: TRBJ2-5; D: TRBD1; size: -; V: TRBV28; CDR3: CASSLPGDSQETQYF; DNA: TGTGCCAGCAGCCTCCCCGGGGACAGCCAAGAGACCCAGTACTTC
length: 15; J: TRBJ2-1; D: -; size: -; V: TRBV6-4; CDR3: CASSPRATGSNEQFF; DNA: TGTGCCAGCAGTCCCCGGGCGACGGGGTCTAATGAGCAGTTCTTC
length: 16; J: TRBJ2-5; D: TRBD1; size: -; V: TRBV6-6; CDR3: CASSYRDRGPEETQYF; DNA: TGTGCCAGCAGTTACCGGGACAGGGGGCCGGAAGAGACCCAGTACTTC
length: 15; J: TRBJ2-7; D: TRBD2; size: -; V: TRBV6-2/TRBV6-3; CDR3: CASSYGSSGTYEQYF; DNA: TGTGCCAGCAGTTACGGGTCTAGCGGAACCTACGAGCAGTACTTC
length: 16; J: TRBJ2-7; D: TRBD2; size: -; V: TRBV4-1; CDR3: CASSTGLAGGHYEQYF; DNA: TGCGCCAGCAGCACGGGACTAGCGGGAGGCCACTACGAGCAGTACTTC
length: 15; J: TRBJ1-2; D: -; size: -; V: TRBV2; CDR3: CASSDLARGGDGYTF; DNA: TGTGCCAGCAGTGATCTTGCGAGGGGGGGAGATGGCTACACCTTC
length: 13; J: TRBJ2-7; D: TRBD1; size: once; V: TRBV19; CDR3: CASTTGDGYEQYF; DNA: TGTGCCAGTACCACAGGGGACGGCTACGAGCAGTACTTC
length: 13; J: TRBJ2-3; D: TRBD1; size: few; V: TRBV29-1; CDR3: CSVTDRAVDTQYF; DNA: TGCAGCGTCACGGACAGGGCGGTAGATACGCAGTATTTT
length: 13; J: TRBJ2-7; D: -; size: -; V: TRBV7-8; CDR3: CASSLPDGDEQYF; DNA: TGTGCCAGCAGCTTACCAGACGGAGACGAGCAGTACTTC
length: 12; J: TRBJ2-3; D: -; size: -; V: TRBV27; CDR3: CASSIGQNTQYF; DNA: TGTGCCAGCAGCATAGGACAAAATACGCAGTATTTT
length: 14; J: TRBJ2-1; D: -; size: -; V: TRBV21-1; CDR3: CASRRPKGDNEQFF; DNA: TGTGCCAGCAGGCGGCCTAAGGGGGACAATGAGCAGTTCTTC
length: 15; J: TRBJ2-3; D: -; size: -; V: TRBV28; CDR3: CASNPLGRGTDTQYF; DNA: TGTGCCAGCAACCCCCTGGGCAGAGGCACAGATACGCAGTATTTT
length: 16; J: TRBJ1-6; D: -; size: -; V: TRBV7-2; CDR3: CASSSGTGTNNSPLHF; DNA: TGTGCCAGCAGCTCCGGGACGGGGACTAATAATTCACCCCTCCACTTT
length: 15; J: TRBJ2-2; D: TRBD2; size: -; V: TRBV7-8; CDR3: CASSLLGLVGGELFF; DNA: TGTGCCAGCAGCTTATTGGGACTAGTTGGTGGGGAGCTGTTTTTT
length: 14; J: TRBJ1-1; D: -; size: few; V: TRBV7-9; CDR3: CASSTKAMNTEAFF; DNA: TGTGCCAGCAGCACTAAGGCAATGAACACTGAAGCTTTCTTT
length: 17; J: TRBJ2-1; D: -; size: -; V: TRBV5-6; CDR3: CASSLVGLLSSYNEQFF; DNA: TGTGCCAGCAGCTTGGTCGGACTCTTAAGCTCCTACAATGAGCAGTTCTTC
length: 13; J: TRBJ1-2; D: TRBD1; size: once; V: TRBV30; CDR3: CAWNLGTAYGYTF; DNA: TGTGCCTGGAACTTAGGGACAGCCTATGGCTACACCTTC